These T cell receptor beta chains were read from a single sample in a study of T cell responses to AZD1222 COVID-19 vaccine. TCRdb's copy holds only in-frame clones and misses some; the assay was immunoSEQ multiplex PCR. The data contain around 100,000 clones, around 95% of them singletons. The sample in question was peripheral blood, obtained on day 0 of AZD1222 vaccination. These receptor sequences come from an adult in good health. The CDR3 runs from the conserved cysteine through the conserved F or W. D genes are given only for firm matches. The size field is filled for only some rows; it gives once, few, many or a size class.

V gene	clone size	J gene	D gene	CDR3 protein	CDR3 DNA
TRBV27	.	TRBJ1-3	.	CASSSLFGQGLNTIYF	TGTGCCAGCAGTAGTCTTTTCGGGCAGGGGTTAAACACCATATATTTT
TRBV12-3/TRBV12-4	once	TRBJ2-1	TRBD1	CASSRTGNNEQFF	TGTGCCAGCAGTAGGACAGGGAACAATGAGCAGTTCTTC
TRBV4-3	.	TRBJ1-4	.	CASSPTLRGGGEKLFF	TGCGCCAGCAGCCCTACCCTGAGGGGAGGAGGTGAAAAACTGTTTTTT
TRBV28	once	TRBJ1-1	.	CASSFTRTHAEAFF	TGTGCCAGCAGTTTCACCAGGACTCATGCTGAAGCTTTCTTT
TRBV6-5	.	TRBJ2-7	TRBD2	CASSYGGGRREQYF	TGTGCCAGCAGTTACGGGGGGGGAAGACGCGAGCAGTACTTC
TRBV18	.	TRBJ2-5	.	CASSRRTVQETQYF	TGTGCCAGCTCACGGAGGACAGTCCAAGAGACCCAGTACTTC
TRBV4-1	once	TRBJ2-3	TRBD2	CASSQSSGPPADTQYF	TGCGCCAGCAGCCAATCTAGCGGCCCCCCGGCAGATACGCAGTATTTT
TRBV6-2/TRBV6-3	.	TRBJ2-1	TRBD2	CASSPGTRLGFF	TGTGCCAGCAGCCCCGGGACTAGGTTAGGGTTCTTC
TRBV12-3/TRBV12-4	.	TRBJ2-5	.	CASSSTGEAQYF	TGTGCCAGCAGTTCTACAGGGGAGGCCCAGTACTTC
TRBV5-1	.	TRBJ1-1	.	CASSLRELNTEAFF	TGCGCCAGCAGCTTACGGGAATTGAACACTGAAGCTTTCTTT
TRBV6-5	.	TRBJ1-2	TRBD1	CASSYDRAPYGYTF	TGTGCCAGCAGTTACGACAGGGCACCATATGGCTACACCTTC
TRBV21-1	.	TRBJ2-7	.	CASGEGQGTGQYF	TGTGCCAGCGGGGAAGGACAGGGAACTGGGCAGTACTTC
TRBV29-1	once	TRBJ1-4	TRBD1	CSVVLGTGEKLFF	TGCAGCGTTGTATTAGGGACAGGTGAAAAACTGTTTTTT
TRBV7-2	.	TRBJ1-6	.	CASSLVIVGNSPLHF	TGTGCCAGCAGCTTAGTGATAGTCGGTAATTCACCCCTCCACTTT
TRBV20-1	.	TRBJ2-1	.	CSAPGQTEQFF	TGCAGTGCTCCAGGGCAGACAGAGCAGTTCTTC
TRBV28	.	TRBJ2-4	TRBD1	CASSITPGQVAF	TGTGCCAGCAGTATAACACCGGGACAGGTCGCCTTC
TRBV4-1	.	TRBJ2-7	TRBD1	CASSQVGSGGTGEQYF	TGCGCCAGCAGCCAAGTGGGTTCAGGGGGCACTGGGGAGCAGTACTTC
TRBV7-2	.	TRBJ2-5	TRBD2	CASSFAGEETQYF	TGTGCCAGCAGCTTTGCGGGAGAAGAGACCCAGTACTTC
TRBV2	.	TRBJ1-2	.	CASSGDRVDGYTF	TGTGCCAGCAGTGGTGACCGTGTTGATGGCTACACCTTC
TRBV12-5	.	TRBJ1-1	TRBD1	CASRLGGFNTEAFF	TGTGCTAGTAGGCTAGGGGGCTTTAACACTGAAGCTTTCTTT
TRBV5-8	.	TRBJ1-5	.	CASSSLRGYSNQPQHF	TGTGCCAGCAGCTCCCTCAGAGGCTATAGCAATCAGCCCCAGCATTTT
TRBV4-1	once	TRBJ1-1	.	CASSQDQANTEAFF	TGCGCCAGCAGCCAAGATCAGGCGAACACTGAAGCTTTCTTT
TRBV6-5	.	TRBJ1-1	TRBD1	CASSTDRGGSTEAFF	TGTGCCAGCAGTACGGACAGGGGTGGTAGCACTGAAGCTTTCTTT
TRBV14	.	TRBJ2-7	TRBD2	CASSRNLRTSGRMLGEQYF	TGTGCCAGCAGCCGGAACCTTAGGACTAGCGGGAGGATGCTCGGCGAGCAGTACTTC
TRBV2	.	TRBJ2-3	.	CASKTDTQYF	TGTGCCAGCAAGACAGATACGCAGTATTTT
TRBV5-1	once	TRBJ1-4	.	CASSLHRERGTRREKLFF	TGCGCCAGCAGCTTGCATCGAGAGCGGGGAACTCGACGGGAAAAACTGTTTTTT
TRBV28	once	TRBJ1-1	.	CASIGLEWNTEAFF	TGTGCCAGCATTGGGCTTGAGTGGAACACTGAAGCTTTCTTT
TRBV27	.	TRBJ2-5	TRBD1	CASSPALNRPGQGVRETQYF	TGTGCCAGCAGCCCCGCCCTTAACCGGCCGGGACAGGGGGTGAGGGAGACCCAGTACTTC
TRBV4-3	.	TRBJ2-3	.	CASSQEWGSSTDTQYF	TGCGCCAGCAGCCAGGAGTGGGGCTCAAGCACAGATACGCAGTATTTT
TRBV11-2	.	TRBJ1-2	TRBD1	CASRRPGQYYGYTF	TGTGCCAGCAGACGCCCGGGACAGTACTATGGCTACACCTTC